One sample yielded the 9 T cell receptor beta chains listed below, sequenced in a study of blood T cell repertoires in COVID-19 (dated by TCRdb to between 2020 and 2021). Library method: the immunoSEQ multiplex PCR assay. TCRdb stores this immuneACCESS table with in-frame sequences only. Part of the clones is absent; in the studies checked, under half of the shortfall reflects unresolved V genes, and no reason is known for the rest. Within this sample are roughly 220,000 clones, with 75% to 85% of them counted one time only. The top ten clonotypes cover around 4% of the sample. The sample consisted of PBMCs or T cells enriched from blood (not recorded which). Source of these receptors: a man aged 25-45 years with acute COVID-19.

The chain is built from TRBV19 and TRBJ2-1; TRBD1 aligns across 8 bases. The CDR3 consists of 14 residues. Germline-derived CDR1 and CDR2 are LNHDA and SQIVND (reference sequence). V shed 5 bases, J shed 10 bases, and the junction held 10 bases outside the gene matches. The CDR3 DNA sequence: TGTGCCAGTAGTGCGCATGACAGGGGCCTGGAGCAGTTCTTC. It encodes CASSAHDRGLEQFF.

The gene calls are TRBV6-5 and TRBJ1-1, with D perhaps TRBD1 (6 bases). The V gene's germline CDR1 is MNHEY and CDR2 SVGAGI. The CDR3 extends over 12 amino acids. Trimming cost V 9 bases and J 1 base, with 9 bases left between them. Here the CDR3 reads CASWGQNTEAFF. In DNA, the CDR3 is TGTGCCAGTTGGGGGCAGAACACTGAAGCTTTCTTT.

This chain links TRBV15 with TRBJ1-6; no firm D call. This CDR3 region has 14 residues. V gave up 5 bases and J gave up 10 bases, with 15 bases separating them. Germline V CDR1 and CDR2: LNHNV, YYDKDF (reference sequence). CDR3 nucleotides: TGTGCCACCAGCGCCGGGAGTGAGTACTCACCCCTCCACTTT. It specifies CATSAGSEYSPLHF.

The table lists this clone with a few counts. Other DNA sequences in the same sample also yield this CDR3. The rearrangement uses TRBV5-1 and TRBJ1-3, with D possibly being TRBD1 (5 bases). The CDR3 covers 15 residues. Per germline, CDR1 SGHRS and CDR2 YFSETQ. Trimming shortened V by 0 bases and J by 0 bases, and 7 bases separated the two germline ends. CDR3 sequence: CASSLAGSSGNTIYF. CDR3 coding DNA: TGCGCCAGCAGCTTGGCAGGGTCCTCTGGAAACACCATATATTTT.

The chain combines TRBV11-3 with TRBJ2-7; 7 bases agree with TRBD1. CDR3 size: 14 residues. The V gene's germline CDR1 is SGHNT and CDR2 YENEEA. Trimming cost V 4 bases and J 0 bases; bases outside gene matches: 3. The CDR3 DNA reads TGTGCCAGCAGCTCCGGGACAGACTCCTACGAGCAGTACTTC. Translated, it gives CASSSGTDSYEQYF.

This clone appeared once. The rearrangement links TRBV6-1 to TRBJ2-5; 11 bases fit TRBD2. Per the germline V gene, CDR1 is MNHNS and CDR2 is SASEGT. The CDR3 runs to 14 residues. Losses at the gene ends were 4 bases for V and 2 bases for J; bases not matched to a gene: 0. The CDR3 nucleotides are TGTGCCAGCAGTGTAGCGGGGGGGCAAGAGACCCAGTACTTC. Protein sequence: CASSVAGGQETQYF.

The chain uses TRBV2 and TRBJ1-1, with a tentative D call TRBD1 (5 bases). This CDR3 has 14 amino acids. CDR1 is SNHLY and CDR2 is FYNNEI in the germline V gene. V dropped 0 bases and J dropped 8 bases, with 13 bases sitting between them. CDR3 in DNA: TGTGCCAGCAGTGAAGCTGCAGGGTTTATAGAAGCTTTCTTT. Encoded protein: CASSEAAGFIEAFF. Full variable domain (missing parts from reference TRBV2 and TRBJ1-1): EPEVTQTPSHQVTQMGQEVILRCVPISNHLYFYWYRQILGQKVEFLVSFYNNEISEKSEIFDDQFSVERPDGSNFTLKIRSTKLEDSAMYFCASSEAAGFIEAFFGQGTRLTVV.

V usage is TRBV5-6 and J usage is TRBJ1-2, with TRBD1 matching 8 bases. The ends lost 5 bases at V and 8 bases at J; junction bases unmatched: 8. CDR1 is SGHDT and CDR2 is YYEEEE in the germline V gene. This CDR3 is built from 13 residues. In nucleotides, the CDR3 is TGTGCCAGCAGGGCGGGGACAGGTCGGGGCTACACCTTC. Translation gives CASRAGTGRGYTF.

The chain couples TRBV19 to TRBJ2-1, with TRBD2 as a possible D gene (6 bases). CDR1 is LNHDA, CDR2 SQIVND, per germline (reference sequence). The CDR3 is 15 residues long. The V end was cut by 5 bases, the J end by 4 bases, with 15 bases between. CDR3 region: CASSAPSGEYNEQFF. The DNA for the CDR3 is TGTGCCAGTAGTGCCCCTTCGGGGGAGTACAATGAGCAGTTCTTC. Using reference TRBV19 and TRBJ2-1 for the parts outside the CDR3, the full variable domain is DGGITQSPKYLFRKEGQNVTLSCEQNLNHDAMYWYRQDPGQGLRLIYYSQIVNDFQKGDIAEGYSVSREKKESFPLTVTSAQKNPTAFYLCASSAPSGEYNEQFFGPGTRLTVL.